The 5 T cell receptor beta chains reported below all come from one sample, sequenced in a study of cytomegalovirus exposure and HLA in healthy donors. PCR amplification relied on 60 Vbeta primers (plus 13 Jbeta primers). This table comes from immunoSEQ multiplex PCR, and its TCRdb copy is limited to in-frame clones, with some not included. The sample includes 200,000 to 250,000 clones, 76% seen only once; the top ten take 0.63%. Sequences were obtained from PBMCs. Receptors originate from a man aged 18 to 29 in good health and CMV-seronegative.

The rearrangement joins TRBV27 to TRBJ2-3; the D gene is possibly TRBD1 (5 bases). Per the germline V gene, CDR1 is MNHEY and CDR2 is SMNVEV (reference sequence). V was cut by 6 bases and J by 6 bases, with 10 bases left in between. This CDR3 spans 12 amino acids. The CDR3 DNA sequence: TGTGCCAGCAGCGATCGACAGGATACGCAGTATTTT. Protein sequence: CASSDRQDTQYF.

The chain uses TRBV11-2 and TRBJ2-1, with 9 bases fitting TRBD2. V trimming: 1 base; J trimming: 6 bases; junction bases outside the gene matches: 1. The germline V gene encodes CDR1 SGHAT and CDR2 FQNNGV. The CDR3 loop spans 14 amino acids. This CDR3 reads CASSLVGLANEQFF. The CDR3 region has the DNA TGTGCCAGCAGCTTAGTGGGACTAGCCAATGAGCAGTTCTTC.

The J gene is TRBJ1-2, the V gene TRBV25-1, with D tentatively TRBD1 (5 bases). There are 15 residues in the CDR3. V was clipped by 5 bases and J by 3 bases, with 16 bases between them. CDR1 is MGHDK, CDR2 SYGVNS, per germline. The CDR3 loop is CASSPEGTSDYGYTF. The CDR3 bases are TGTGCCAGCAGTCCCGAGGGGACTTCTGACTATGGCTACACCTTC.

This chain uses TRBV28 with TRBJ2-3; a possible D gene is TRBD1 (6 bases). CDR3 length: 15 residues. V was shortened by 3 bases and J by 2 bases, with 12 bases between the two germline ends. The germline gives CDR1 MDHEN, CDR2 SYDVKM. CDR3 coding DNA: TGTGCCAGCAGTTTTTCTTGGGGGCTCACAGATACGCAGTATTTT. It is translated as CASSFSWGLTDTQYF.

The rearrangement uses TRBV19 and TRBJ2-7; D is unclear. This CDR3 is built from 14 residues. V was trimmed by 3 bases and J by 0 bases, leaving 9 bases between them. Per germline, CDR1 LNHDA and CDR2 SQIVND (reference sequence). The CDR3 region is CASSIQQHSYEQYF. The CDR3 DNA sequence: TGTGCCAGTAGTATCCAACAGCACTCCTACGAGCAGTACTTC.